This T cell receptor (beta chain) is drawn from a study of persistence of HIV-infected CD4 T cells. Turning to the study itself: Anti-CD3/anti-CD28 stimulation activated a higher proportion of cells than antigen stimulation, with lower memory fraction.

This CDR3 is 18 amino acids long. Trimming removed 2 bases from V and 1 base from J, with 18 bases in between. The germline CDR1 and CDR2 sequences are MDHEN and SYDVKM. Nonspecific anti-CD3/anti-CD28 bead stimulation represents the broad CD4+ T cell repertoire. Sorting of responding CD4+ T cells relied on upregulated CD40 ligand together with CD69. This was the immunoSEQ version 4 assay in survey mode. Sequencing was performed with immunoSEQ multiplex PCR; in TCRdb, only in-frame clones are kept and a portion is missing. The data show about 43,000 clones, 89% seen once. A note on this clone: Its target is not known.

V usage is TRBV28 and J usage is TRBJ1-5, with D possibly matching TRBD1 (5 bases). The sequencing used CD4+ T cells sorted from PBMCs after 18-hour stimulation, collected from a patient who received antiretroviral therapy. This receptor was obtained from an adult man with HIV who was CMV-seropositive. CDR3 nucleotide sequence: TGTGCCAGCAGTTTACACGGGACGCCCGTTAGGAGCAATCAGCCCCAGCATTTT. Residues: CASSLHGTPVRSNQPQHF.